These T cell receptor beta chains were read from a single sample in a study of blood T cells in healthy people across ages. TCRdb reprocessed the 5' RACE reads via MiXCR and lists one record per CDR3 protein. The data hold 750,000 to 950,000 distinct CDR3 sequences, with about 53% observed a single time. The sequencing input was blood. The receptors stem from an older man in good health. Both conserved end residues are part of each CDR3. Each record gives: CDR3 length, J gene, V gene, clone size, D gene, CDR3 protein, CDR3 DNA. The D gene is left open where the match is weak. For some rows the clone size is stated as once, few or many, or as a class when expanded; others skip it.

cdr3_length: 15
j_call: TRBJ2-3
v_call: TRBV29-1
clone_size: few
d_call: TRBD1
cdr3_aa: CSVAGTGASTDTQYF
cdr3_nt: TGCAGCGTTGCGGGGACAGGGGCCAGCACAGATACGCAGTATTTT

cdr3_length: 14
j_call: TRBJ2-7
v_call: TRBV13
clone_size: NA
d_call: NA
cdr3_aa: CATKPGLLSYEQYF
cdr3_nt: TGTGCCACCAAGCCCGGCTTGCTCTCCTACGAGCAGTACTTC

cdr3_length: 13
j_call: TRBJ2-7
v_call: TRBV15
clone_size: NA
d_call: NA
cdr3_aa: CATSSGQNYEQYF
cdr3_nt: TGTGCCACCAGTAGCGGACAGAACTACGAGCAGTACTTC

cdr3_length: 15
j_call: TRBJ2-1
v_call: TRBV24-1
clone_size: NA
d_call: NA
cdr3_aa: CATSDSGKSINEQFF
cdr3_nt: TGTGCCACCAGTGATTCGGGGAAGAGTATAAATGAGCAGTTCTTC

cdr3_length: 15
j_call: TRBJ2-6
v_call: TRBV7-6
clone_size: many
d_call: NA
cdr3_aa: CASSLLSSGANVLTF
cdr3_nt: TGTGCCAGCAGCTTACTGTCCTCTGGGGCCAACGTCCTGACTTTC

cdr3_length: 16
j_call: TRBJ2-6
v_call: TRBV5-1
clone_size: NA
d_call: NA
cdr3_aa: CASSQGPSSGANVLTF
cdr3_nt: TGCGCCAGCAGCCAGGGGCCAAGCTCTGGGGCCAACGTCCTGACTTTC

cdr3_length: 15
j_call: TRBJ2-1
v_call: TRBV7-9
clone_size: NA
d_call: TRBD2
cdr3_aa: CASSPGSSGRDGQFF
cdr3_nt: TGTGCCAGCAGCCCTGGTAGTAGCGGGAGGGATGGGCAGTTCTTC

cdr3_length: 16
j_call: TRBJ2-1
v_call: TRBV6-1
clone_size: NA
d_call: NA
cdr3_aa: CASSVAAGTGYNEQFF
cdr3_nt: TGTGCCAGCAGTGTCGCCGCGGGGACGGGGTACAATGAGCAGTTCTTC

cdr3_length: 15
j_call: TRBJ2-7
v_call: TRBV5-1
clone_size: NA
d_call: NA
cdr3_aa: CASSLVQGGTYEQYF
cdr3_nt: TGCGCCAGCAGCTTGGTACAGGGAGGGACCTACGAGCAGTACTTC

cdr3_length: 13
j_call: TRBJ2-3
v_call: TRBV15
clone_size: few
d_call: TRBD2
cdr3_aa: CATRRERYRYAYF
cdr3_nt: TGTGCCACCAGGCGGGAGCGGTACAGATACGCGTATTTT

cdr3_length: 15
j_call: TRBJ2-7
v_call: TRBV28
clone_size: few
d_call: TRBD1
cdr3_aa: CASSLSGTGTYEQYF
cdr3_nt: TGTGCCAGCAGTTTATCCGGGACAGGGACCTACGAGCAGTACTTC

cdr3_length: 13
j_call: TRBJ1-5
v_call: TRBV27
clone_size: NA
d_call: NA
cdr3_aa: CASTLGLGLPQHF
cdr3_nt: TGTGCCAGCACCTTGGGCCTGGGGCTGCCCCAGCATTTT

cdr3_length: 13
j_call: TRBJ1-5
v_call: TRBV29-1
clone_size: NA
d_call: NA
cdr3_aa: CSVQRGVGQPQHF
cdr3_nt: TGCAGCGTCCAGAGGGGGGTTGGTCAGCCCCAGCATTTT

cdr3_length: 13
j_call: TRBJ1-1
v_call: TRBV25-1
clone_size: few
d_call: NA
cdr3_aa: CASRGGGGTEAFF
cdr3_nt: TGTGCCAGCAGGGGAGGAGGGGGAACTGAAGCTTTCTTT

cdr3_length: 13
j_call: TRBJ2-3
v_call: TRBV9
clone_size: few
d_call: NA
cdr3_aa: CASSVELATPQYF
cdr3_nt: TGTGCCAGCAGCGTAGAGCTAGCGACCCCGCAGTATTTT

cdr3_length: 14
j_call: TRBJ1-5
v_call: TRBV24-1
clone_size: NA
d_call: NA
cdr3_aa: CATEGSNSNQPQHF
cdr3_nt: TGTGCCACCGAGGGGAGTAATAGCAATCAGCCCCAGCATTTT

cdr3_length: 13
j_call: TRBJ1-1
v_call: TRBV7-3
clone_size: NA
d_call: TRBD1
cdr3_aa: CASSFRQGSQAFF
cdr3_nt: TGTGCCAGCAGCTTCCGACAGGGCTCCCAAGCTTTCTTT

cdr3_length: 15
j_call: TRBJ2-5
v_call: TRBV2
clone_size: once
d_call: NA
cdr3_aa: CASSEVGGQFETQYF
cdr3_nt: TGTGCCAGCAGTGAAGTCGGGGGTCAATTTGAGACCCAGTACTTC

cdr3_length: 14
j_call: TRBJ2-3
v_call: TRBV20-1
clone_size: few
d_call: TRBD2
cdr3_aa: CSAGSGKESRYAYF
cdr3_nt: TGCAGTGCTGGTAGCGGGAAAGAAAGCAGATACGCGTATTTT

cdr3_length: 13
j_call: TRBJ1-2
v_call: TRBV11-3
clone_size: few
d_call: NA
cdr3_aa: CASRPGEGGGYTF
cdr3_nt: TGTGCCAGCAGGCCCGGCGAGGGAGGTGGCTACACCTTC

cdr3_length: 15
j_call: TRBJ2-3
v_call: TRBV29-1
clone_size: many
d_call: TRBD2
cdr3_aa: CSVDGLAGDVNTQYF
cdr3_nt: TGCAGCGTTGATGGGCTAGCGGGAGATGTGAATACGCAGTATTTT

cdr3_length: 14
j_call: TRBJ1-2
v_call: TRBV14
clone_size: NA
d_call: NA
cdr3_aa: CASSQRGATGGYTF
cdr3_nt: TGTGCCAGCAGCCAACGGGGGGCCACAGGTGGCTACACCTTC

cdr3_length: 13
j_call: TRBJ2-1
v_call: TRBV7-9
clone_size: NA
d_call: NA
cdr3_aa: CASSLNDRGEQFF
cdr3_nt: TGTGCCAGCAGCTTAAACGACAGAGGGGAGCAGTTCTTC

cdr3_length: 17
j_call: TRBJ2-1
v_call: TRBV6-1
clone_size: NA
d_call: NA
cdr3_aa: CASSDEGVPSSYNEQFF
cdr3_nt: TGTGCCAGCAGTGACGAGGGGGTGCCGAGCTCCTACAATGAGCAGTTCTTC

cdr3_length: 14
j_call: TRBJ1-2
v_call: TRBV11-2
clone_size: NA
d_call: NA
cdr3_aa: CASSILQGSNGYTF
cdr3_nt: TGTGCCAGCAGCATACTACAGGGTTCGAATGGCTACACCTTC

cdr3_length: 16
j_call: TRBJ2-1
v_call: TRBV3-1
clone_size: NA
d_call: NA
cdr3_aa: CASSQAGKGRNNEQFF
cdr3_nt: TGTGCCAGCAGCCAAGCCGGCAAAGGGAGGAACAATGAGCAGTTCTTC

cdr3_length: 16
j_call: TRBJ1-5
v_call: TRBV6-1
clone_size: NA
d_call: NA
cdr3_aa: CASSEGLQGSNQPQHF
cdr3_nt: TGTGCCAGCAGTGAAGGGTTACAGGGAAGCAATCAGCCCCAGCATTTT

cdr3_length: 15
j_call: TRBJ2-6
v_call: TRBV10-3
clone_size: few
d_call: NA
cdr3_aa: CAISKSPSGANVLTF
cdr3_nt: TGTGCCATCTCGAAATCGCCCTCTGGGGCCAACGTCCTGACTTTC

cdr3_length: 16
j_call: TRBJ2-4
v_call: TRBV7-9
clone_size: few
d_call: NA
cdr3_aa: CASSLTGTQNFYERYF
cdr3_nt: TGTGCCAGCAGCTTAACCGGGACACAGAATTTCTACGAGCGGTACTTC

cdr3_length: 14
j_call: TRBJ2-1
v_call: TRBV27
clone_size: few
d_call: NA
cdr3_aa: CASSFGGFPNEQFF
cdr3_nt: TGTGCCAGCAGTTTTGGGGGCTTCCCCAATGAGCAGTTCTTC

cdr3_length: 15
j_call: TRBJ2-1
v_call: TRBV11-3
clone_size: once
d_call: NA
cdr3_aa: CASSPTGVSGNEQFF
cdr3_nt: TGTGCCAGCAGCCCGACTGGCGTCTCGGGGAATGAGCAGTTCTTC

cdr3_length: 15
j_call: TRBJ2-1
v_call: TRBV5-1
clone_size: few
d_call: NA
cdr3_aa: CASSLLGRTNNEQFF
cdr3_nt: TGCGCCAGCAGCTTGTTGGGACGGACGAACAATGAGCAGTTCTTC

cdr3_length: 14
j_call: TRBJ1-2
v_call: TRBV3-1
clone_size: NA
d_call: NA
cdr3_aa: CASSQGAQDYGYTF
cdr3_nt: TGTGCCAGCAGCCAAGGGGCGCAGGACTATGGCTACACCTTC

cdr3_length: 15
j_call: TRBJ1-2
v_call: TRBV3-1
clone_size: NA
d_call: NA
cdr3_aa: CASSQEGGASYGYTF
cdr3_nt: TGTGCCAGCAGCCAAGAAGGAGGGGCTTCCTATGGCTACACCTTC

cdr3_length: 14
j_call: TRBJ1-1
v_call: TRBV7-3
clone_size: NA
d_call: NA
cdr3_aa: CASSRDAMNTEAFF
cdr3_nt: TGTGCCAGCAGCCGGGACGCCATGAACACTGAAGCTTTCTTT

cdr3_length: 16
j_call: TRBJ2-5
v_call: TRBV5-1
clone_size: NA
d_call: TRBD2
cdr3_aa: CASSPFPRGRENEQYF
cdr3_nt: TGCGCCAGCAGCCCATTCCCCCGCGGGAGGGAAAATGAGCAGTACTTC

cdr3_length: 16
j_call: TRBJ1-5
v_call: TRBV7-2
clone_size: NA
d_call: TRBD1
cdr3_aa: CASSPQGALLGQPQHF
cdr3_nt: TGTGCCAGCAGTCCTCAGGGGGCTCTATTGGGACAGCCCCAGCATTTT

cdr3_length: 14
j_call: TRBJ2-1
v_call: TRBV5-8
clone_size: NA
d_call: TRBD2
cdr3_aa: CASSLLAGAYEQFF
cdr3_nt: TGTGCCAGCAGCTTACTAGCGGGAGCATATGAGCAGTTCTTC

cdr3_length: 13
j_call: TRBJ2-7
v_call: TRBV24-1
clone_size: few
d_call: NA
cdr3_aa: CAIQRDASYEQYF
cdr3_nt: TGTGCCATCCAAAGGGACGCTTCCTACGAGCAGTACTTC

cdr3_length: 17
j_call: TRBJ2-2
v_call: TRBV9
clone_size: NA
d_call: TRBD2
cdr3_aa: CASSPRTSGSNTGELFF
cdr3_nt: TGTGCCAGCAGCCCTCGGACTAGCGGGAGTAATACCGGGGAGCTGTTTTTT

cdr3_length: 15
j_call: TRBJ2-3
v_call: TRBV7-2
clone_size: few
d_call: NA
cdr3_aa: CASREWGLGADTQYF
cdr3_nt: TGTGCCAGCAGGGAGTGGGGGTTGGGCGCAGATACGCAGTATTTT

cdr3_length: 12
j_call: TRBJ1-1
v_call: TRBV20-1
clone_size: NA
d_call: NA
cdr3_aa: CSAQSPDTEAFF
cdr3_nt: TGCAGTGCCCAATCACCCGACACTGAAGCTTTCTTT

cdr3_length: 16
j_call: TRBJ2-2
v_call: TRBV14
clone_size: NA
d_call: NA
cdr3_aa: CASSTVVTAMAGELFF
cdr3_nt: TGTGCCAGCAGCACCGTAGTGACGGCCATGGCCGGGGAGCTGTTTTTT

cdr3_length: 15
j_call: TRBJ2-1
v_call: TRBV28
clone_size: NA
d_call: TRBD1
cdr3_aa: CASSRWTGKENEQFF
cdr3_nt: TGTGCCAGCAGCCGGTGGACAGGGAAAGAGAATGAGCAGTTCTTC

cdr3_length: 13
j_call: TRBJ2-5
v_call: TRBV20-1
clone_size: NA
d_call: NA
cdr3_aa: CSAPASYGETQYF
cdr3_nt: TGCAGTGCTCCGGCTTCCTACGGAGAGACCCAGTACTTC

cdr3_length: 14
j_call: TRBJ1-2
v_call: TRBV6-6
clone_size: few
d_call: NA
cdr3_aa: CASSTDIPNYGYTF
cdr3_nt: TGTGCCAGCAGTACAGACATTCCTAACTATGGCTACACCTTC

cdr3_length: 13
j_call: TRBJ2-1
v_call: TRBV5-1
clone_size: NA
d_call: NA
cdr3_aa: CASSNSGYNEQFF
cdr3_nt: TGCGCCAGCAGTAATAGCGGCTACAATGAGCAGTTCTTC

cdr3_length: 16
j_call: TRBJ2-1
v_call: TRBV20-1
clone_size: NA
d_call: TRBD2
cdr3_aa: CSARSLAEVSYNEQFF
cdr3_nt: TGCAGTGCTAGGTCACTAGCGGAGGTCTCCTACAATGAGCAGTTCTTC

cdr3_length: 18
j_call: TRBJ2-7
v_call: TRBV3-1
clone_size: NA
d_call: TRBD2
cdr3_aa: CASSQAGGGHGSSYEQYF
cdr3_nt: TGTGCCAGCAGCCAAGCCGGGGGGGGACACGGGAGCTCCTACGAGCAGTACTTC

cdr3_length: 15
j_call: TRBJ2-4
v_call: TRBV20-1
clone_size: NA
d_call: TRBD2
cdr3_aa: CSAPRRLAGGNIQYF
cdr3_nt: TGCAGTGCCCCTCGGAGACTAGCGGGAGGAAACATTCAGTACTTC

cdr3_length: 14
j_call: TRBJ1-2
v_call: TRBV18
clone_size: NA
d_call: NA
cdr3_aa: CASSQTETNYGYTF
cdr3_nt: TGTGCCAGCTCGCAGACAGAGACTAACTATGGCTACACCTTC